This T cell receptor beta chain was identified in a study of beta chain features in type 1 diabetes. Isolated RNA was reverse transcribed in full, so expressed TCRB transcripts were sequenced. Here immunoSEQ multiplex PCR was the method, and the copy in TCRdb shows in-frame clones only, minus some. This table has more than 300,000 clones, around a tenth appearing once. Regarding this clone: Antigen unknown.

Study results and caveats: A closer apparent resemblance between naive, central memory and Treg TCRB repertoires was seen in patients than in healthy donors. All four CD4+ subsets of Type 1 diabetes patients contained TCRB CDR3s that were moderately but significantly shorter.

Populations obtained by sorting all exceeded 98% purity. V lost 4 bases and J lost 8, with 9 bases in between. Germline assignment: CDR1 MNHNY and CDR2 SVGAGI (reference sequence). CDR3 length equals 12 residues. This TCR was sampled from a man aged 25 to 45 with type 1 diabetes. The source material was central memory CD4+ T cells from blood. The rearrangement joins TRBV6-6 to TRBJ1-5; D is ambiguous. The CDR3 nucleotides are TGTGCCAGCAGTTTATCTATAGAGCCCCAGCATTTT. Its protein is CASSLSIEPQHF.